The next 28 T cell receptor beta chains were all read from a single sample in a study of radiotherapy plus CTLA-4 blockade in lung cancer. TCRdb's table, derived via immunoSEQ multiplex PCR, lists solely in-frame clones and lacks some. Of roughly 53,000 clones in the sample, around four fifths are singletons; the top ten hold 3.2%. Sample: peripheral blood, taken from a patient treated with radiotherapy plus ipilimumab. The receptors here all came from a human donor with non-small cell lung cancer who had a partial response to radiotherapy plus ipilimumab.

This chain joins TRBV7-3 and TRBJ2-1, with a tentative D call TRBD2 (6 bases). V dropped 3 bases and J dropped 0 bases, with 9 bases sitting between them. Germline lookup yields CDR1 SGHTA and CDR2 FQGTGA. CDR3 length: 15 amino acids. The DNA of the CDR3 is TGTGCCAGCAGCTTTAGCGGAAGCTCCTACAATGAGCAGTTCTTC. This gives the protein CASSFSGSSYNEQFF.

The gene calls are TRBV6-5 and TRBJ2-5; a weak D match, TRBD2 (5 bases). The end of the DNA fits TRBJ2-7 better, so the J call may be wrong. The CDR3 totals 13 residues. Germline V CDR1 and CDR2: MNHEY, SVGAGI. CDR3 in DNA: TGTGCCAGCAGTTACGGGAGCCCCTACGAGCAGTACTTC. It encodes CASSYGSPYEQYF.

With respect to this clone: One junction end does not reproduce the germline sequence, and a read error may be involved. The chain employs TRBV5-4 and TRBJ2-1; the match to TRBD2 covers 15 bases. CDR1 is SGHNT, CDR2 YYREEE, per germline (reference sequence). CDR3 length equals 17 residues. The CDR3 loop reads CASGLGLAGGSYNEQFF. The CDR3 DNA reads TGTGCCAGCGGCTTGGGACTAGCGGGGGGTTCCTACAATGAGCAGTTCTTC. Together with reference TRBV5-4 and TRBJ2-1, the CDR3 gives the full variable domain: ETGVTQSPTHLIKTRGQQVTLRCSSQSGHNTVSWYQQALGQGPQFIFQYYREEENGRGNFPPRFSGLQFPNYSSELNVNALELDDSALYLCASGLGLAGGSYNEQFFGPGTRLTVL.

The chain combines TRBV2 with TRBJ1-1; 7 bases match TRBD1. Trimming cost V 3 bases and J 7 bases; bases outside gene matches: 11. CDR1 SNHLY and CDR2 FYNNEI come from the germline V gene. The CDR3 loop spans 15 amino acids. The CDR3 region has the DNA TGTGCCAGCAGTGAGTCGGGGACAGTTAAGGGTGAAGCTTTCTTT. This gives the protein CASSESGTVKGEAFF.

The chain joins TRBV25-1 to TRBJ2-2; 10 bases map to TRBD1. The CDR3 covers 16 residues. The V segment lost 6 bases and the J segment 0 bases; nucleotides outside the gene matches: 4. Germline V gene data show CDR1 as MGHDK and CDR2 as SYGVNS. The DNA of the CDR3 is TGTGCCAGCAGACACGGGACAGGGGCGAACACCGGGGAGCTGTTTTTT. Encoded protein: CASRHGTGANTGELFF.

In its sample, this clone was seen a few times. The CDR3 spells CAISESKTGKGDTEAFF. The CDR3 nucleotides are TGTGCCATCAGTGAGTCGAAAACAGGGAAGGGGGACACTGAAGCTTTCTTT. The chain is built from TRBV10-3 and TRBJ1-1; perhaps TRBD1 as D (6 bases). The ends were cut back, 0 bases at V and 3 bases at J, with 17 bases in the middle. Per germline, CDR1 ENHRY and CDR2 SYGVKD. The CDR3 sequence is 17 residues long.

This chain links TRBV6-1 with TRBJ1-2, with 9 bases matching TRBD1. In germline, CDR1 is MNHNS, CDR2 SASEGT. The V gene end was trimmed by 5 bases and the J gene end by 8 bases; junction bases not matched to a gene: 6. The length of the CDR3 is 13 residues. The CDR3 DNA sequence: TGTGCCAGCAGTTTAGGGACAGGGTGGGGCTACACCTTC. Protein: CASSLGTGWGYTF.

V and J are TRBV25-1 and TRBJ2-7; 9 positions agree with TRBD1. The CDR3 contains 15 residues. Germline loops: CDR1 MGHDK, CDR2 SYGVNS. V was clipped by 0 bases and J by 7 bases; unmatched bases: 7. For the CDR3, the DNA is TGTGCCAGCAGTGAATATAACAGGGGGCTGGAAGAGCAGTACTTC. It encodes CASSEYNRGLEEQYF.

The CDR3 here is CASIIGTGVQPQHF. Here the CDR3 DNA reads TGCGCCAGCATTATAGGGACAGGGGTTCAGCCCCAGCATTTT. The chain is built from TRBV10-1 and TRBJ1-5, with 10 bases aligning to TRBD1. The ends lost 7 bases at V and 6 bases at J; junction bases unmatched: 6. The CDR3 length is 14 residues. Per the germline V gene, CDR1 is WNHNN and CDR2 is SYGVQD (reference sequence).

The V and J genes are TRBV11-3 and TRBJ2-3, with 8 bases fitting TRBD2. This CDR3 comprises 15 residues. Per germline, CDR1 SGHNT and CDR2 YENEEA. J gave up 3 bases and V 5 bases, and 7 bases lay outside the gene matches. CDR3 amino acids: CASSPGGGPTDTQYF. The CDR3 nucleotides read TGTGCCAGCAGCCCCGGGGGGGGGCCGACAGATACGCAGTATTTT. Based on the CDR3 plus reference TRBV11-3 and TRBJ2-3, the full variable domain is EAGVVQSPRYKIIEKKQPVAFWCNPISGHNTLYWYLQNLGQGPELLIRYENEEAVDDSQLPKDRFSAERLKGVDSTLKIQPAELGDSAVYLCASSPGGGPTDTQYFGPGTRLTVL.

This clone was recorded only once. The rearrangement joins TRBV10-3 to TRBJ2-2; 14 bases match TRBD2. Germline CDR1 and CDR2: ENHRY and SYGVKD. This CDR3 is built from 18 residues. With V trimmed by 3 bases and J by 3 bases, 6 bases remained unmatched. The CDR3 is CAISDPTSGGADTGELFF. For the CDR3, the DNA is TGTGCCATCAGTGACCCGACTAGCGGGGGGGCGGACACCGGGGAGCTGTTTTTT.

The V gene is TRBV7-9, the J gene TRBJ2-7, with 9 bases fitting TRBD2. The ends lost 4 bases at V and 2 bases at J; junction bases unmatched: 9. The CDR3 runs 16 residues. Germline CDR1 SEHNR, CDR2 FQNEAQ (reference sequence). The CDR3 sequence is CASSWGVAGAPYEQYF. The CDR3 bases are TGTGCCAGCAGCTGGGGGGTAGCGGGGGCCCCCTACGAGCAGTACTTC.

This clone was counted once. Here the CDR3 DNA reads TGCGCCAGCAGTCAATCATTGGGTGGGGGACTAGCGGGGGCCTACACAGATACGCAGTATTTT. The encoded protein is CASSQSLGGGLAGAYTDTQYF. The V gene is TRBV23-1, the J gene TRBJ2-3; TRBD2 aligns across 14 bases. TRBV23-1 is an ORF, with its function uncertain. The CDR3 is made up of 21 amino acids. Trimming removed 0 bases from V and 2 bases from J; junction bases left unmatched: 13.

This clone was counted once. This rearrangement joins TRBV9 to TRBJ2-7; D is unclear. The V gene's germline CDR1 is SGDLS and CDR2 YYNGEE. The CDR3 runs to 14 residues. Trimming cost V 0 bases and J 0 bases, with 7 bases left between them. CDR3 in amino acids: CASSVVASSYEQYF. CDR3 nucleotides: TGTGCCAGCAGCGTAGTGGCTAGCTCCTACGAGCAGTACTTC.

This rearrangement joins TRBV7-2 to TRBJ1-5, with D perhaps TRBD1 (5 bases). Germline CDR1 reads SGHTA; CDR2 reads FQGNSA. Trimming left V 5 bases short and J 4 bases short, with 15 bases between. The CDR3 consists of 15 residues. DNA for the CDR3: TGTGCCAGCAGCCCTGGGGGGGTTAGGAATCAGCCCCAGCATTTT. Translating it yields CASSPGGVRNQPQHF. Combining the CDR3 with reference TRBV7-2 and TRBJ1-5 gives the whole variable domain GAGVSQSPSNKVTEKGKDVELRCDPISGHTALYWYRQSLGQGLEFLIYFQGNSAPDKSGLPSDRFSAERTGGSVSTLTIQRTQQEDSAVYLCASSPGGVRNQPQHFGDGTRLSIL.

The chain combines TRBV5-4 with TRBJ1-1; TRBD1 might be the D (5 bases). The CDR3 spans 13 residues. The ends were cut back, 3 bases at V and 7 bases at J, with 13 bases in the middle. The germline CDR1 and CDR2 sequences are SGHNT and YYREEE (reference sequence). In nucleotides, the CDR3 is TGTGCCAGCAGCTCACCCGGGGGTATTGAAGCTTTCTTT. Its translation: CASSSPGGIEAFF.

V gene TRBV18 combines with J gene TRBJ2-3; D is undetermined. The CDR3 sequence is 11 residues long. V was trimmed by 8 bases and J by 6 bases, leaving 9 bases between them. The V gene's germline CDR1 is KGHSH and CDR2 LQKENI. CDR3 protein: CASQAVDTQYF. The CDR3 bases are TGTGCCAGCCAGGCAGTTGATACGCAGTATTTT.

The chain combines TRBV9 with TRBJ2-1, with 8 bases lining up with TRBD2. Germline-derived CDR1 and CDR2 are SGDLS and YYNGEE. Trimming at V came to 0 bases and at J to 2 bases, leaving 7 bases not matched to a gene. The CDR3 is made up of 17 amino acids. CDR3 in DNA: TGTGCCAGCAGCGTAGACCCTCCAGCGGGGGCCTACAATGAGCAGTTCTTC. It codes for CASSVDPPAGAYNEQFF.

The chain couples TRBV5-4 to TRBJ1-2, with 9 positions matching TRBD1. CDR3 length: 13 residues. Trimming cost V 8 bases and J 9 bases; bases outside gene matches: 11. The germline V gene encodes CDR1 SGHNT and CDR2 YYREEE (reference sequence). CDR3 in DNA: TGTGCCAGAAGCCTCCCGGGACAGGGTAGCTACACCTTC. Translating it yields CARSLPGQGSYTF.

This sequence joins TRBV27 and TRBJ1-2; a weak D match, TRBD1 (6 bases). Trimming took off 3 bases at V and 0 bases at J, with 11 bases between the two ends. The CDR3 runs to 15 residues. Germline V CDR1 and CDR2: MNHEY, SMNVEV (reference sequence). The CDR3 DNA reads as TGTGCCAGCAGTTTCAGGGGTGGAACTAACTATGGCTACACCTTC. It is translated as CASSFRGGTNYGYTF.

The table lists this clone with a count of one. The chain recombines TRBV7-2 with TRBJ2-7, with 10 bases that match TRBD1. The J segment lost 6 bases and the V segment lost 3 bases, leaving 8 bases of the junction unmatched. Germline CDR1 is SGHTA and CDR2 is FQGNSA. The CDR3 sequence is 15 residues long. CDR3 protein: CASSFDRGRNSEQYF. The CDR3 DNA reads TGTGCCAGCAGCTTCGACAGGGGGCGTAACTCCGAGCAGTACTTC.

J is TRBJ2-7 and V is TRBV6-5; D might be TRBD2 (6 bases). The V end lost 5 bases, the J end lost 5 bases, and 13 bases lay between the germline ends. The CDR3 consists of 13 residues. Germline assignment: CDR1 MNHEY and CDR2 SVGAGI. The CDR3: CASSLAGMNEQYF. For the CDR3, the DNA is TGTGCCAGCAGTCTTGCGGGGATGAACGAGCAGTACTTC.

The rearrangement joins TRBV5-8 to TRBJ1-4, with 7 bases lining up with TRBD1. CDR3 length: 14 residues. The ends lost 4 bases at V and 7 bases at J; junction bases unmatched: 7. Per germline, CDR1 SGHTS and CDR2 YDEGEE. CDR3 region: CASSTGEGGEKLFF. CDR3 nucleotide sequence: TGTGCCAGCAGCACAGGGGAAGGGGGTGAAAAACTGTTTTTT.

The chain employs TRBV6-4 and TRBJ1-3, with D hard to call. The CDR3 has 14 residues. Germline V gene sequence: CDR1 MRHNA, CDR2 SNTAGT. The ends were cut back, 6 bases at V and 0 bases at J, with 9 bases in the middle. The CDR3 protein is CASSSLSSGNTIYF. For the CDR3, the DNA is TGTGCCAGCAGCTCCCTTAGCTCTGGAAACACCATATATTTT.

The genes are TRBV9 and TRBJ2-2; D is ambiguous. V shed 1 base and J shed 6 bases, with 4 bases lying between them. CDR1 is SGDLS and CDR2 is YYNGEE in the germline V gene. This CDR3 region has 12 residues. The CDR3 bases are TGTGCCAGCAGCGTATCGGCCGGGGAGCTGTTTTTT. It specifies CASSVSAGELFF.

There are a few counts of this clone. The J gene is TRBJ1-4, the V gene TRBV5-4; 8 positions agree with TRBD1. The CDR3 consists of 18 residues. The V gene end was trimmed by 0 bases and the J gene end by 0 bases; junction bases not matched to a gene: 7. CDR1 and CDR2 (germline): SGHNT, YYREEE (reference sequence). The CDR3 is CASSLAGDRGTTNEKLFF. The CDR3 nucleotides read TGTGCCAGCAGCTTGGCCGGCGACAGGGGTACAACTAATGAAAAACTGTTTTTT.

The chain has TRBV4-3 and TRBJ1-1, with unresolved D. Germline assignment: CDR1 LGHNA and CDR2 YSLEER. With 3 bases removed from V and 4 bases from J, the gap between germline ends came to 18 bases. The CDR3 spans 16 residues. This chain's CDR3 is CASSQDSYGISTEAFF. In DNA, the CDR3 is TGCGCCAGCAGCCAGGATTCCTACGGGATTAGCACTGAAGCTTTCTTT.

The table lists this clone with a few counts. The chain joins TRBV7-6 to TRBJ1-5; a weak D match, TRBD1 (5 bases). Germline CDR1 and CDR2: SGHVS and FNYEAQ. The CDR3 runs 15 residues. Trimming took 5 bases from V and 0 from J, leaving 11 bases between them. The CDR3 loop is CASSAGGGSNQPQHF. The CDR3 DNA reads TGTGCCAGCAGCGCCGGCGGGGGTAGCAATCAGCCCCAGCATTTT.